A single sample gave rise to the 2 T cell receptor beta chains below, sequenced in a study of blood T cell repertoires in COVID-19. Generated by immunoSEQ multiplex PCR, the TCRdb table keeps only in-frame clones and is missing some. Among around 290,000 clones listed, more than 85% were seen once. Specimen: peripheral blood. The receptors were gathered from a woman younger than 45 with COVID-19, enrolled during active disease.

V gene TRBV27 combines with J gene TRBJ2-7; possibly TRBD2 for D (5 bases). The CDR3 extends over 14 amino acids. The ends were cut back, 3 bases at V and 2 bases at J, with 11 bases in the middle. Germline values: CDR1 MNHEY, CDR2 SMNVEV (reference sequence). DNA of the CDR3: TGTGCCAGCAGTTTTTTCAGCGGAGCCTACGAGCAGTACTTC. It yields the protein CASSFFSGAYEQYF.

The rearrangement uses TRBV4-1 and TRBJ2-7; tentative D call: TRBD2 (7 bases). CDR3 length: 15 residues. V lost 1 base and J lost 4, with 14 bases in between. Germline-derived CDR1 and CDR2 are MGHRA and YSYEKL. The CDR3 region is CASSQGEGVIYEQYF. Written as DNA, the CDR3 is TGCGCCAGCAGCCAAGGGGAGGGGGTGATATACGAGCAGTACTTC.